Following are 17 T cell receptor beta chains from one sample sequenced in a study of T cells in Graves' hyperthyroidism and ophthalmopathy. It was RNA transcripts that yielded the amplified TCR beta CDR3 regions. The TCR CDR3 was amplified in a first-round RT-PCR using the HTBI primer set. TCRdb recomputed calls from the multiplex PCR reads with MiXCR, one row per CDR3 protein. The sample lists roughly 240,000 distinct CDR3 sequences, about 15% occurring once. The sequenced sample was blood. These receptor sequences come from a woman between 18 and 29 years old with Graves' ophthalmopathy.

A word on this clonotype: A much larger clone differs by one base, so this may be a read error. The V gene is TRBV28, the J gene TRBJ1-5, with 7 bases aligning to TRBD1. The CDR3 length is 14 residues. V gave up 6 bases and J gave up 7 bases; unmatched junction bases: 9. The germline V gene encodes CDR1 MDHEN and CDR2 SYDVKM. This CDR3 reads CASRGTVVGQPQHF. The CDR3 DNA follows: TGTGCCAGCAGGGGGACAGTAGTTGGGCAGCCCCAGCATTTT.

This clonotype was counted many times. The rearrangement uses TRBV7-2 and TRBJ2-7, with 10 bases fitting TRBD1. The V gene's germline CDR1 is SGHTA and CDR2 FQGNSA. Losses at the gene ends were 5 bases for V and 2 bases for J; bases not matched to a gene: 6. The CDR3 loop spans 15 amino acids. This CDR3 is CASSHTTGGAYEQYF. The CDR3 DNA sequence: TGTGCCAGCAGCCATACGACAGGGGGCGCCTACGAGCAGTACTTC.

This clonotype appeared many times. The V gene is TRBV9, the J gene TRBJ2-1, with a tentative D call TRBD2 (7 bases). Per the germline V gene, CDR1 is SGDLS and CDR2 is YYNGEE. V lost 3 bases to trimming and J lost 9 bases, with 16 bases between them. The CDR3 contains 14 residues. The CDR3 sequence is CASSEGGTPPEQFF. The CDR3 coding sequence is TGTGCCAGCAGCGAGGGAGGGACACCCCCTGAGCAGTTCTTC.

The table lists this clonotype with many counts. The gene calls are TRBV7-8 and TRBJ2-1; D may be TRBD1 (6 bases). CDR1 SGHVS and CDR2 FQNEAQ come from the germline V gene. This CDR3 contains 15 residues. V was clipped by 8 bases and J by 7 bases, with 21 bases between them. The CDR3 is CASAVRGDLRNEQFF. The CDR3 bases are TGTGCCAGCGCTGTCAGGGGAGACCTACGGAATGAGCAGTTCTTC.

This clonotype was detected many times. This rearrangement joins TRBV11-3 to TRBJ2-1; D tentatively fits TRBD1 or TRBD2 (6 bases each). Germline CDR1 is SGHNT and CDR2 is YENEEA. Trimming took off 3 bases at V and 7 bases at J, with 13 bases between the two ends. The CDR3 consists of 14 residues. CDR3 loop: CASSFPRGLNEQFF. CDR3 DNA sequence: TGTGCCAGCAGCTTTCCCAGGGGACTTAATGAGCAGTTCTTC. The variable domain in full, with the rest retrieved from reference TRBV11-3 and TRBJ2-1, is EAGVVQSPRYKIIEKKQPVAFWCNPISGHNTLYWYLQNLGQGPELLIRYENEEAVDDSQLPKDRFSAERLKGVDSTLKIQPAELGDSAVYLCASSFPRGLNEQFFGPGTRLTVL.

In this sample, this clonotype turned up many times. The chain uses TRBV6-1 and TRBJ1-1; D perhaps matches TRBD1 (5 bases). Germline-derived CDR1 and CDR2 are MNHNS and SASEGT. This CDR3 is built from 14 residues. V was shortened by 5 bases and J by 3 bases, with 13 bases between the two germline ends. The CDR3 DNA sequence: TGTGCCAGCAGTTGGGGATGGGGCTACACTGAAGCTTTCTTT. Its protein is CASSWGWGYTEAFF.

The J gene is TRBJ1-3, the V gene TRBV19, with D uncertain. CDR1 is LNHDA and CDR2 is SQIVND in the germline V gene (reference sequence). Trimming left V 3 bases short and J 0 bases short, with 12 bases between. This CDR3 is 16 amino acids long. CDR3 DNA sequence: TGTGCCAGTAGTATTGCTACGGGAAGCTCTGGAAACACCATATATTTT. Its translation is CASSIATGSSGNTIYF.

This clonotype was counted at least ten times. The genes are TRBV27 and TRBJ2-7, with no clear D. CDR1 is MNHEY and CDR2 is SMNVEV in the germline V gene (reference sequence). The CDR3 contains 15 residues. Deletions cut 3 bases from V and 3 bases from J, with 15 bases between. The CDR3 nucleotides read TGTGCCAGCAGTTTGAATGGGTATTCGGGCTACGAGCAGTACTTC. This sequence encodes CASSLNGYSGYEQYF.

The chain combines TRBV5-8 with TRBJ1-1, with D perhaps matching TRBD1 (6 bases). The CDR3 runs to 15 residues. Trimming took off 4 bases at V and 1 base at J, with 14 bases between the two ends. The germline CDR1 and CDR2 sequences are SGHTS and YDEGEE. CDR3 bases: TGTGCCAGCAGCCGAAACGGACAGAAGAACACTGAAGCTTTCTTT. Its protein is CASSRNGQKNTEAFF.

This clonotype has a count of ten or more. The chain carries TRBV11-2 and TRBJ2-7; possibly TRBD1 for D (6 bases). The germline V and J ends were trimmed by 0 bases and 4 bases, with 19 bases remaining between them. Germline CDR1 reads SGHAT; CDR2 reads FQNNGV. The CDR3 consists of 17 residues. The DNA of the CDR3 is TGTGCCAGCAGCTTAGAGGCCCCATGGACAGTACCTTACGAGCAGTACTTC. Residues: CASSLEAPWTVPYEQYF. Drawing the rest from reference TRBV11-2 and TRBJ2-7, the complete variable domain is EAGVAQSPRYKIIEKRQSVAFWCNPISGHATLYWYQQILGQGPKLLIQFQNNGVVDDSQLPKDRFSAERLKGVDSTLKIQPAKLEDSAVYLCASSLEAPWTVPYEQYFGPGTRLTVT.

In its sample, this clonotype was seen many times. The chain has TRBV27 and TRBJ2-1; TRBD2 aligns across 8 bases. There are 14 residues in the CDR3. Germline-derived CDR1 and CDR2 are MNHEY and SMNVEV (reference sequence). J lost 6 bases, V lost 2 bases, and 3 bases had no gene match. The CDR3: CASSLAGGFNEQFF. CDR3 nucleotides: TGTGCCAGCAGTTTAGCGGGGGGTTTCAATGAGCAGTTCTTC.

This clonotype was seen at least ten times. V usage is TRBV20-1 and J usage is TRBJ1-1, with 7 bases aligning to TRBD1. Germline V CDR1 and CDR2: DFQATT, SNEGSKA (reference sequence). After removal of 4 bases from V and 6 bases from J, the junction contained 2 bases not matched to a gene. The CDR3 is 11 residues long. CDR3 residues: CSAIQGAEAFF. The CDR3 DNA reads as TGCAGTGCTATTCAGGGGGCTGAAGCTTTCTTT.

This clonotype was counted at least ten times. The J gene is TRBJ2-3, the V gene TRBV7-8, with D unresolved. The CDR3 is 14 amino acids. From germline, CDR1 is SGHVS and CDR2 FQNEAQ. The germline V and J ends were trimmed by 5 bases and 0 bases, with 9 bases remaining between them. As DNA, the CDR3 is TGTGCCAGCAGCGTAATAACTAGCACAGATACGCAGTATTTT. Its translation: CASSVITSTDTQYF.

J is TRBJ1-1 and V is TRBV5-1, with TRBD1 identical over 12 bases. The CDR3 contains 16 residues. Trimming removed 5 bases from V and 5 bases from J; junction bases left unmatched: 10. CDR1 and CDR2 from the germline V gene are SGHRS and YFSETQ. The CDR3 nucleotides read TGCGCCAGCAGGGGTCCCGGGACAGGGGGCCGGACTGAAGCTTTCTTT. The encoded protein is CASRGPGTGGRTEAFF.

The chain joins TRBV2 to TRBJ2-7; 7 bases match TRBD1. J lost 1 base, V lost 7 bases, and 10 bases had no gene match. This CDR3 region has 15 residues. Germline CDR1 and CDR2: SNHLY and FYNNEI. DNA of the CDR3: TGTGCCAGCACCCGAAGACAGGGCCTTTCCTACGAGCAGTACTTC. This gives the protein CASTRRQGLSYEQYF.

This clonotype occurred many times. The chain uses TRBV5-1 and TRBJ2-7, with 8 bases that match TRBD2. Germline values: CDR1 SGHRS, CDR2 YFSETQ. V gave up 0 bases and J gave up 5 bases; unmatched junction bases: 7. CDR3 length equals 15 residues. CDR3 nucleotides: TGCGCCAGCAGCTTGGCGGGACGGCGGGAGGACGAGCAGTACTTC. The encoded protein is CASSLAGRREDEQYF.

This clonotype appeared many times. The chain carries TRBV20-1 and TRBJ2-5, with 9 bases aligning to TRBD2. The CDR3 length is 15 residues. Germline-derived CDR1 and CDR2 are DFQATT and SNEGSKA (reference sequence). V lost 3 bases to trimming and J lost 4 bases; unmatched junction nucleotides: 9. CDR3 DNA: TGCAGTGCTAGTGATGGCGGGGGGGCCGCAGAGACCCAGTACTTC. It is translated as CSASDGGGAAETQYF.